Listed below are T cell receptor beta chains from one sample, sequenced in a study of T cells in Graves' hyperthyroidism and ophthalmopathy. TCRdb reanalysed the multiplex PCR reads using MiXCR and keeps one entry per CDR3 protein. The sample contains 300,000 to 450,000 distinct CDR3 sequences, less than 20% of which appear only once. The sample comprised blood. These receptors were obtained from a man aged 18 to 29 with Graves' ophthalmopathy. CDR3s include the opening cysteine and the closing phenylalanine or tryptophan. The order of the fields is D gene, V gene, J gene, clone size, CDR3 protein, CDR3 DNA. The D gene is left open where the match is weak. Some rows mark clone size as missing; the rest say once, few, many or name a class of expanded clone.

>NA|TRBV4-2|TRBJ2-3|many
CASSQVGASTDTQYF
TGTGCCAGCAGCCAAGTCGGAGCGAGCACAGATACGCAGTATTTT
>TRBD1|TRBV6-1|TRBJ1-6|many
CASSYGGQGMRNSPLHF
TGTGCCAGCAGTTACGGGGGACAGGGGATGAGAAATTCACCCCTCCACTTT
>NA|TRBV3-1|TRBJ2-1|many
CASSQPSDGYNEQFF
TGTGCCAGCAGCCAACCTAGCGATGGATACAATGAGCAGTTCTTC
>NA|TRBV5-1|TRBJ2-5|NA
CAGSLDRNGGAETQYF
TGCGCCGGCAGCTTGGATCGCAACGGAGGTGCAGAGACCCAGTACTTC
>TRBD1|TRBV20-1|TRBJ1-2|many
CSARETGTGGLGYTF
TGCAGTGCTAGAGAAACCGGGACAGGAGGTCTGGGCTACACCTTC
>NA|TRBV20-1|TRBJ1-1|few
CSVGRGNTEAFF
TGCAGTGTTGGACGGGGAAACACTGAAGCTTTCTTT
>NA|TRBV5-1|TRBJ2-3|many
CASSLGEVADTQYF
TGCGCCAGCAGCTTGGGGGAGGTAGCAGATACGCAGTATTTT
>NA|TRBV7-9|TRBJ2-7|many
CASSTSDYEQYF
TGTGCCAGCAGCACGTCAGACTACGAGCAGTACTTC
>NA|TRBV10-2|TRBJ1-5|NA
CATKGGSNQPQHF
TGCGCCACCAAGGGGGGCAGTAATCAGCCCCAGCATTTT
>TRBD2|TRBV12-3/TRBV12-4|TRBJ2-1|NA
CASSLASGGYDEQFF
TGTGCCAGCAGTTTGGCTAGCGGGGGCTACGATGAGCAGTTCTTC
>NA|TRBV27|TRBJ1-2|many
CASSLMGGAGYGYTF
TGTGCCAGCAGTTTAATGGGGGGTGCTGGATATGGCTACACCTTC
>NA|TRBV5-1|TRBJ1-5|NA
CASSQDGRWDNNQPQHF
TGTGCCAGCAGCCAAGATGGGCGGTGGGACAACAATCAGCCCCAGCATTTT
>NA|TRBV5-1|TRBJ1-6|few
CASSLDRAFNSPLHF
TGCGCCAGCAGCTTGGACAGGGCCTTTAATTCACCCCTCCACTTT
>TRBD1|TRBV10-3|TRBJ2-2|NA
CAISGTGSSWGGELFF
TGTGCCATCAGCGGGACAGGTTCATCCTGGGGCGGGGAGCTGTTTTTT
>NA|TRBV27|TRBJ2-1|many
CASSLTETNEQFF
TGTGCCAGCAGTCTCACCGAGACAAATGAGCAGTTCTTC
>NA|TRBV7-9|TRBJ1-5|few
CASSLDTNSNQPQHF
TGTGCCAGCAGCTTAGACACAAATAGCAATCAGCCCCAGCATTTT
>NA|TRBV2|TRBJ2-7|many
CASSGQGTSEQYF
TGTGCCAGCAGTGGTCAGGGAACGAGCGAGCAGTACTTC
>NA|TRBV2|TRBJ1-1|many
CASRVGRLNTEAFF
TGTGCCAGCAGGGTGGGACGGTTGAACACTGAAGCTTTCTTT
>TRBD1|TRBV4-2|TRBJ2-2|few
CASSQDWTGRTGELFF
TGTGCCAGCAGCCAAGATTGGACAGGGCGAACCGGGGAGCTGTTTTTT
>NA|TRBV5-1|TRBJ1-2|few
CASSFLDGALDGYTF
TGCGCCAGCAGCTTCTTGGACGGAGCCTTGGATGGCTACACCTTC
>NA|TRBV5-1|TRBJ1-2|many
CASSLGLSNYGYTF
TGTGCCAGCAGTTTGGGCCTCTCTAACTATGGCTACACCTTC
>TRBD1|TRBV19|TRBJ1-2|few
CASSGSGTGSGGYTF
TGTGCCAGTAGTGGTTCCGGGACAGGGTCAGGAGGCTACACCTTC
>NA|TRBV10-3|TRBJ1-5|NA
CAIRDGAFGQPQHF
TGTGCCATCAGAGACGGGGCCTTTGGTCAGCCCCAGCATTTT
>NA|TRBV5-1|TRBJ2-3|many
CASSPDSLMDTQYF
TGCGCCAGCAGCCCCGACTCCCTGATGGATACGCAGTATTTT
>TRBD2|TRBV5-1|TRBJ2-1|NA
CASQTRTSGRGEQFF
TGCGCCAGCCAAACAAGGACTAGCGGGAGAGGTGAGCAGTTCTTC
>NA|TRBV5-4|TRBJ2-7|few
CASSNQDYEQYF
TGTGCCAGCAGCAATCAAGACTACGAGCAGTACTTC
>NA|TRBV6-1|TRBJ1-6|NA
CASSEGAASGSPLHF
TGTGCCAGCAGTGAGGGGGCAGCCTCAGGGTCACCCCTCCACTTT
>TRBD1|TRBV6-1|TRBJ1-6|few
CASSGGQGAQSPLHF
TGTGCCAGCAGTGGAGGACAGGGGGCTCAGTCACCCCTCCACTTT
>TRBD1|TRBV5-8|TRBJ2-7|many
CASSLFRTGGFEQYF
TGTGCCAGCAGCTTGTTCCGGACAGGGGGCTTCGAGCAGTACTTC
>NA|TRBV6-5|TRBJ2-7|NA
CASSYSVAGESYEQYF
TGTGCCAGCAGTTACTCTGTGGCAGGGGAGTCCTACGAGCAGTACTTC
>TRBD1|TRBV7-8|TRBJ1-2|many
CASSLASQGVTYGYTF
TGTGCCAGCAGCTTAGCGTCACAGGGGGTCACCTATGGCTACACCTTC
>NA|TRBV20-1|TRBJ1-5|many
CSAIVGTLTPGRNQPQHF
TGCAGTGCTATCGTTGGGACTCTCACCCCCGGGCGCAATCAGCCCCAGCATTTT
>NA|TRBV2|TRBJ1-1|many
CASRLQGPMNTEAFF
TGTGCCAGCAGACTTCAGGGGCCCATGAACACTGAAGCTTTCTTT
>TRBD1|TRBV5-6|TRBJ1-4|many
CASSLLTGANEKLFF
TGTGCCAGCAGCTTGTTGACAGGGGCTAATGAAAAACTGTTTTTT
>NA|TRBV10-2|TRBJ1-1|many
CASSDPGASRNTEAFF
TGCGCCAGCAGTGACCCAGGGGCGTCAAGGAACACTGAAGCTTTCTTT
>NA|TRBV18|TRBJ1-3|NA
CASSPPARDGNTIYF
TGTGCCAGCTCACCACCGGCCAGGGATGGAAACACCATATATTTT
>NA|TRBV2|TRBJ2-2|NA
CASSEGRRGGELFF
TGTGCCAGCAGTGAGGGCCGACGTGGCGGGGAGCTGTTTTTT
>NA|TRBV18|TRBJ1-6|NA
CASSPGTHGLGGALHF
TGTGCCAGCTCACCCGGGACCCACGGATTGGGTGGGGCCCTCCACTTT
>NA|TRBV11-2|TRBJ1-2|many
CASHSLRGPIYGYTF
TGTGCCAGCCACTCACTTCGTGGACCGATCTATGGCTACACCTTC
>TRBD1|TRBV25-1|TRBJ1-2|few
CASSVGATGNGYTF
TGTGCCAGCAGTGTGGGGGCGACAGGGAATGGCTACACCTTC
>NA|TRBV18|TRBJ2-7|many
CASSPVEEGPYEQYF
TGTGCCAGCTCACCAGTCGAGGAAGGGCCCTACGAGCAGTACTTC
>NA|TRBV5-1|TRBJ1-1|many
CASSYFDRTEAFF
TGCGCCAGCAGTTACTTCGATCGCACTGAAGCTTTCTTT
>NA|TRBV6-2/TRBV6-3|TRBJ2-2|NA
CASALSGGGLEELFF
TGTGCCAGCGCTCTTTCTGGAGGAGGTCTTGAGGAGCTGTTTTTT
>TRBD1|TRBV20-1|TRBJ1-2|NA
CSARGDTGAASYGYIF
TGCAGTGCTAGAGGGGATACAGGGGCCGCCTCCTATGGCTACATCTTC
>TRBD1|TRBV2|TRBJ1-1|many
CASSEDRAITFF
TGTGCCAGCAGTGAGGACAGGGCAATAACTTTCTTT
>TRBD2|TRBV11-2|TRBJ2-3|NA
CASSLVPGTSGYTQYF
TGTGCCAGCAGCTTAGTCCCAGGGACTAGCGGGTATACGCAGTATTTT
>NA|TRBV11-2|TRBJ1-1|many
CASSLAGINTEAFF
TGTGCCAGCAGCTTAGCGGGGATTAACACTGAAGCTTTCTTT
>TRBD1|TRBV5-1|TRBJ1-5|many
CASSRTGVEPQHF
TGCGCCAGCAGCCGGACAGGGGTAGAGCCCCAGCATTTT
>NA|TRBV6-5|TRBJ1-1|many
CASSYSTSRNTEAFF
TGTGCCAGCAGTTACTCGACAAGTAGGAACACTGAAGCTTTCTTT
>NA|TRBV15|TRBJ1-4|few
CATSRGNGQTNEKLFF
TGTGCCACCAGCAGAGGCAACGGACAGACGAATGAAAAACTGTTTTTT
>NA|TRBV18|TRBJ2-7|few
CASSPSSLSYEQYF
TGTGCCAGCTCACCATCGTCCCTGTCCTACGAGCAGTACTTC
>NA|TRBV3-1|TRBJ2-4|few
CASSQSWAKNIQYF
TGTGCCAGCAGCCAGAGCTGGGCCAAAAACATTCAGTACTTC
>NA|TRBV11-2|TRBJ1-4|many
CASSLVSGFEKLFF
TGTGCCAGCAGCTTAGTCTCGGGTTTTGAAAAACTGTTTTTT
>NA|TRBV6-1|TRBJ1-5|few
CASAPLADQPQHF
TGTGCCAGCGCCCCACTGGCGGACCAGCCCCAGCATTTT
>NA|TRBV19|TRBJ2-6|NA
CASSQSGANVLTF
TGTGCCAGTAGTCAGTCCGGGGCCAACGTCCTGACTTTC